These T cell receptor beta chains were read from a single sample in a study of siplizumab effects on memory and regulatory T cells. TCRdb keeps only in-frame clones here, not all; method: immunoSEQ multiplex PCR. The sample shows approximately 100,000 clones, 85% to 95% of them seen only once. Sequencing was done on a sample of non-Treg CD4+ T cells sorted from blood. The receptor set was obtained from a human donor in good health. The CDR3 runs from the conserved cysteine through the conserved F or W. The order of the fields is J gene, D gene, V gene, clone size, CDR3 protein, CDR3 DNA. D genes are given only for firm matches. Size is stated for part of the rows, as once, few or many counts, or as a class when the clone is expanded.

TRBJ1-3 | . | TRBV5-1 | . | CASSLDRSSGNTIYF | TGCGCCAGCAGCTTGGACAGAAGCTCTGGAAACACCATATATTTT
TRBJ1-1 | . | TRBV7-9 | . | CASSISGRGTEAFF | TGTGCCAGCAGTATCTCAGGGAGGGGCACTGAAGCTTTCTTT
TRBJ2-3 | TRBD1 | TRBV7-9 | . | CASSPTGGLGDTQYF | TGTGCCAGCAGCCCAACAGGGGGCCTGGGCGATACGCAGTATTTT
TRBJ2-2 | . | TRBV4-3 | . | CASSREAGMGAGELFF | TGCGCCAGCAGTCGAGAAGCAGGGATGGGTGCCGGGGAGCTGTTTTTT
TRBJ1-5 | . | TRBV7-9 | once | CASSPGPGENQPQHF | TGTGCCAGCAGCCCGGGGCCAGGGGAGAATCAGCCCCAGCATTTT
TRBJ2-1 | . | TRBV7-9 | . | CASSHRVWDNEQFF | TGTGCCAGCAGCCACAGGGTATGGGACAATGAGCAGTTCTTC
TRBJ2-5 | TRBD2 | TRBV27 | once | CASTNRGGGRETQYF | TGTGCCAGCACCAATCGGGGGGGCGGACGGGAGACCCAGTACTTC
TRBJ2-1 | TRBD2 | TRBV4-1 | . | CASSQVRTSGINEQFF | TGCGCCAGCAGCCAAGTTCGGACTAGCGGGATCAATGAGCAGTTCTTC
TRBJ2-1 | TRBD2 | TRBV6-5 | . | CASSYSRTRIDEQFF | TGTGCCAGCAGTTACTCTAGGACTAGAATAGATGAGCAGTTCTTC
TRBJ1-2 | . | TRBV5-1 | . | CASRPDTTYGYTF | TGCGCCAGCAGACCGGACACTACCTATGGCTACACCTTC
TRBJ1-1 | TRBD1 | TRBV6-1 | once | CASSAGTGFQAFF | TGTGCCAGCAGCGCCGGGACAGGGTTTCAAGCTTTCTTT
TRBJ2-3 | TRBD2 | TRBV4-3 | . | CASSQDPGGGTDTQYF | TGCGCCAGCAGCCAAGATCCGGGGGGAGGCACAGATACGCAGTATTTT
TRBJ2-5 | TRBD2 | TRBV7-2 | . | CASSLVLAVQETQYF | TGTGCCAGCAGCTTAGTACTAGCGGTACAAGAGACCCAGTACTTC
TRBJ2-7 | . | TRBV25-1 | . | CASSGSRREQYF | TGTGCCAGCAGTGGGTCGAGGAGGGAGCAGTACTTC
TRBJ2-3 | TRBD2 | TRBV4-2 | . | CASSQELGLAGADTQYF | TGTGCCAGCAGCCAAGAACTTGGACTAGCGGGAGCAGATACGCAGTATTTT
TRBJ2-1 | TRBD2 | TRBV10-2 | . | CASMAGGRVGEQFF | TGCGCCAGCATGGCGGGCGGGAGGGTCGGTGAGCAGTTCTTC
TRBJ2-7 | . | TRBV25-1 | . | CASSKLYEQYF | TGTGCCAGCAGTAAACTTTACGAGCAGTACTTC
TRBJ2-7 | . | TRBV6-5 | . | CASTHGTQSSYEQYF | TGTGCCAGCACCCACGGGACACAGAGCTCCTACGAGCAGTACTTC
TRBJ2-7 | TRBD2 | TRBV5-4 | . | CASSAGTSRDYEQYF | TGTGCCAGCAGCGCCGGGACTAGCCGAGATTACGAGCAGTACTTC
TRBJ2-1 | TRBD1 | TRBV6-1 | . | CASSPPQGLYNEQFF | TGTGCCAGCAGTCCCCCACAGGGGCTCTACAATGAGCAGTTCTTC
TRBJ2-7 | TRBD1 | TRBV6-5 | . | CASSYAQGLTYEQYF | TGTGCCAGCAGTTACGCACAGGGGTTAACCTACGAGCAGTACTTC
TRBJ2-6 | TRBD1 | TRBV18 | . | CASSGQDLAGANVLTF | TGTGCCAGCTCGGGACAGGATCTCGCTGGGGCCAACGTCCTGACTTTC
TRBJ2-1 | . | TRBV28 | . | CASSGGIGNEQFF | TGTGCCAGCAGCGGCGGGATAGGTAATGAGCAGTTCTTC
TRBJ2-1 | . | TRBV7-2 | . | CASSFRPDLGNEQFF | TGTGCCAGCAGCTTCCGGCCAGACCTGGGCAATGAGCAGTTCTTC
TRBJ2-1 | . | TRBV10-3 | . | CAATSGAEQFF | TGTGCCGCAACGAGCGGCGCTGAGCAGTTCTTC
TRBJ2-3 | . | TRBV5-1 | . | CASSLNGATDTQYF | TGCGCCAGCAGCTTGAATGGGGCCACAGATACGCAGTATTTT
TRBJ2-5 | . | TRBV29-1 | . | CSVDSSSLGTQYF | TGCAGCGTTGACTCTAGCTCCCTGGGGACCCAGTACTTC
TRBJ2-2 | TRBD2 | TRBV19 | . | CASSILAGAAGELFF | TGTGCCAGTAGTATACTAGCGGGAGCAGCCGGGGAGCTGTTTTTT
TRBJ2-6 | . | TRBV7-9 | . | CASSYRDSGANVLTF | TGTGCCAGCAGTTACCGGGACTCTGGGGCCAACGTCCTGACTTTC
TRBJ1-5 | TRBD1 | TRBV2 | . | CASNPDRGPQHF | TGTGCCAGCAACCCGGACAGGGGGCCCCAGCATTTT
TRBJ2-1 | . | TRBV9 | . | CASSDRLVNEQFF | TGTGCCAGCAGCGATCGACTAGTTAATGAGCAGTTCTTC
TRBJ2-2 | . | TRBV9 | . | CASSVDGYTGELFF | TGTGCCAGCAGCGTAGACGGATACACCGGGGAGCTGTTTTTT
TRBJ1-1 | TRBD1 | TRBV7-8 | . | CASSLILDRGHTEAFF | TGTGCCAGCAGCTTAATTTTAGACAGGGGGCACACTGAAGCTTTCTTT
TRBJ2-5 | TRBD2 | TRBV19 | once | CASSPGTAGAETQYF | TGTGCCAGTAGTCCCGGAACTGCGGGAGCAGAGACCCAGTACTTC
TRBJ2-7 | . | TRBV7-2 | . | CASSLGGTKSYEQYF | TGTGCCAGCAGCTTAGGTGGGACGAAGTCCTACGAGCAGTACTTC
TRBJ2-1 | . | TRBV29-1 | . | CSATESYNEQFF | TGCAGCGCAACTGAATCCTACAATGAGCAGTTCTTC
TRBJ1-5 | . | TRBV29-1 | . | CSVMVGRGNQPQHF | TGCAGCGTCATGGTTGGGAGGGGCAATCAGCCCCAGCATTTT
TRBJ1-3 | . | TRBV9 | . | CASSVGVGGHTSGNTIYF | TGTGCCAGCAGCGTTGGTGTGGGGGGGCACACCTCTGGAAACACCATATATTTT
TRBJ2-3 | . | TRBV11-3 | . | CASSLDPSTDTQYF | TGTGCCAGCAGCTTAGATCCGTCCACAGATACGCAGTATTTT
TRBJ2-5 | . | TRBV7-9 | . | CASSTRPIETQYF | TGTGCCAGCAGCACGAGACCGATAGAGACCCAGTACTTC
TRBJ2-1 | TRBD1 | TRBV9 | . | CASSVRGQGARNEQFF | TGTGCCAGCAGCGTAAGGGGGCAGGGGGCTCGGAATGAGCAGTTCTTC
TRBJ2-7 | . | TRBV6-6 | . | CASSYQGTVYEQYF | TGTGCCAGCAGTTACCAAGGGACGGTCTACGAGCAGTACTTC
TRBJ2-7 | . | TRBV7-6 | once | CASSLSYEQYF | TGTGCCAGCAGCTTATCGTACGAGCAGTACTTC
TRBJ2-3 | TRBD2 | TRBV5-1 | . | CASSFSGRTDTQYF | TGCGCCAGCAGCTTTAGCGGGAGGACAGATACGCAGTATTTT
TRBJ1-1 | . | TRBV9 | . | CASSVESGGTEAFF | TGTGCCAGCAGCGTAGAGAGCGGGGGTACTGAAGCTTTCTTT
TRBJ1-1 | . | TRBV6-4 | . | CASSEARGTEAFF | TGTGCCAGCAGTGAGGCCCGGGGGACTGAAGCTTTCTTT
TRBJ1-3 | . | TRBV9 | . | CASSVVSGGGGNTIYF | TGTGCCAGCAGCGTAGTATCTGGCGGGGGTGGAAACACCATATATTTT
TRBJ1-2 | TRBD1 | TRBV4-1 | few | CASSQVPTSGTGAGYTF | TGCGCCAGCAGCCAAGTCCCCACCTCCGGGACAGGGGCTGGCTACACCTTC
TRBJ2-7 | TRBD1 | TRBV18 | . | CASTRDRGYEQYF | TGTGCCAGCACCCGGGACAGGGGTTACGAGCAGTACTTC